What follows is one T cell receptor (beta chain) and its context. Its antigen remains unknown. The data belong to a study of cytomegalovirus exposure and HLA in healthy donors. Overall study: Unique TCRs from HLA-typed donors, about 85 million of them, were held in an early data release.

Germline CDR1 and CDR2: SGHNT and YYREEE (reference sequence). The CDR3 sequence is 15 residues long. The trim removed 0 bases at V and 4 bases at J, leaving 4 bases unmatched. Whole-study findings and limits: A missense DCLRE1C variant was associated with V- and J-gene trimming of TCR beta chains in a later analysis, and an independent cohort replicated the association.

Both 60 Vbeta primers and 13 Jbeta primers went into the PCR. Here immunoSEQ multiplex PCR was the method, and the copy in TCRdb shows in-frame clones only, minus some. The sample includes about 170,000 clones, over 75% seen only once; the top ten take around 3%. V usage is TRBV5-4 and J usage is TRBJ2-7, with TRBD2 identical over 10 bases. The origin of this receptor is a female donor in good health and CMV-seronegative. Sequencing input: PBMCs. The CDR3 coding sequence is TGTGCCAGCAGCTTGGCTAGCGGGAGTGGTTACGAGCAGTACTTC. It is translated as CASSLASGSGYEQYF.